The entry below describes one T cell receptor (beta chain). This clone's antigen is unknown. No base qualities exist here, and no much larger clone lies one base off it. The CDR3, cysteine through phenylalanine, is 13 amino acids long. This entry keeps only the CDR3 DNA: 39 bases, framed from base 1. V sheds 11 bases and J sheds 4 bases, leaving 17 bases between their ends. The germline V gene gives CDR1 as SNHLY and CDR2 as FYNNEI. The sample belongs to a study of T cell responses to AZD1222 COVID-19 vaccine (dated by TCRdb to the early 2020s). As for the study more broadly: AZD1222 recipients whose second dose came at about 4 weeks and those whose second dose came at about 12 weeks were combined into one group, since spike-specific TCR depth and breadth did not differ between the two schedules. Trial participants were enrolled by age into 18-55, 56-69 and 70-plus year subgroups, with roughly 150, 30 and 60 TCR-sequenced participants respectively. TCR sequencing was performed for about 240 trial participants, of whom 200 to 210 were given two doses of AZD1222 and 26 were given two doses of MenACWY control vaccine.

What the authors observed across the whole study: Conclusions about previously exposed vaccinees are limited, since just five or six AZD1222 recipients were seropositive for SARS-CoV-2 at baseline. Most participants were white British and females outnumbered males, and the authors suggested that clonal diversity may have been underestimated. The vaccine-associated CD4 TCRs covered the entire spike protein, and the dominant responses fell in regions 160-218 and 743-854. Because no samples from the day 14 peak response were available, repertoires could be characterized only after the peak T cell response. Nearly half of unique spike-specific TCRs reportedly recognized epitopes outside regions mutated in the B.1.351 and B.1.1.7 variants. Spike-specific TCR breadth and depth rose significantly after two AZD1222 doses compared with day 0 and with MenACWY recipients. In the small 56-69-year group, the increase in depth fell short of significance, most likely because of low power.

Read against the paper, the sample's time point label means: baseline before first vaccination. Samples from vaccinated people were obtained from the UK trials COV001 and COV002, which included a single-blind randomized controlled phase 2/3 trial of AZD1222 (ChAdOx1 nCoV-19) in healthy adults. For TCRbeta chain sequencing, PBMC samples were collected from trial participants at day 0 and at day 28 after the second dose. The CDR3 regions of human TCRbeta chains were analyzed by immunosequencing. Per the source publication's procedure: Repertoire TCRs were matched against a reference library of SARS-CoV-2-specific TCRs generated with the MIRA antigen-specificity platform. Breadth meant the fraction of unique TCRs that were SARS-CoV-2-associated, whereas depth meant the fraction of total T cells that were SARS-CoV-2-associated. Using the MIRA data, each spike-specific TCR was mapped to the spike region that the TCR reacts to and placed in a CD4 or CD8 class. Log10-transformed breadth and depth values were compared by one-way ANOVA with Sidak's multiple comparisons tests. TCRdb limited this immuneACCESS table to in-frame rearrangements with V and J called. A share of clones is missing; checked studies link under half to unresolved V genes, and the rest is unexplained. Clone size and the V and J calls come from that table; the DNA yielded D and trimming. This sample comprises about 130,000 clones, 92% of them detected only once. The ten largest clones take up roughly 4% of the sample.

This specimen was peripheral blood, taken on day 0 of AZD1222 vaccination. The chain links TRBV2 with TRBJ1-1; no D gene can be assigned with confidence. This TCR was recovered from an adult in good health. This receptor has the CDR3 CAGGRTPSTEAFF. The DNA sequence reads TGTGCCGGCGGTCGGACCCCAAGCACTGAAGCTTTCTTT.